This record looks at one TCR beta chain sequence and its context. The data stem from a study of blood T cell repertoires in COVID-19. Profiling relied on immunoSEQ multiplex PCR, and the TCRdb table lists in-frame clones only, not all of them. The sample has about 170,000 clones; around 81% are singletons. V was pared by 4 bases and J by 4 bases, with 14 bases between. This CDR3 has 14 residues. Per germline, CDR1 SGDLS and CDR2 YYNGEE. The sample was peripheral blood. The sequence was obtained from a human donor with acute or convalescent COVID-19. The donor label of this sample is uncertain. This chain joins TRBV9 and TRBJ1-2; a weak D match, TRBD1 (5 bases). The CDR3 DNA is TGTGCCAGCAGCCCGGCGCAGGGTGGCTATGGCTACACCTTC. This encodes CASSPAQGGYGYTF.